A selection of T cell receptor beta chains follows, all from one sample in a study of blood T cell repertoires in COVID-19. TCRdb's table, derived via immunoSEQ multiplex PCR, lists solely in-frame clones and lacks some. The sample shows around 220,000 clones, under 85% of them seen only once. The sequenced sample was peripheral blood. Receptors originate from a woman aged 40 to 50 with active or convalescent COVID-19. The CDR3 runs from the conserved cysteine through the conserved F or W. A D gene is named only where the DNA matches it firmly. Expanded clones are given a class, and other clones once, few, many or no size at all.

cdr3_aa: CATSPIRGGYTF
cdr3_nt: TGTGCCACCAGCCCCATAAGGGGTGGCTACACCTTC
clone_size: NA
d_call: NA
v_call: TRBV15
j_call: TRBJ1-2

cdr3_aa: CASRGQGAGTGELFF
cdr3_nt: TGTGCCAGCAGGGGACAGGGGGCAGGCACCGGGGAGCTGTTTTTT
clone_size: many
d_call: TRBD1
v_call: TRBV9
j_call: TRBJ2-2

cdr3_aa: CASSPRLDQNEQFF
cdr3_nt: TGTGCCAGCAGCCCAAGACTAGACCAGAATGAGCAGTTCTTC
clone_size: NA
d_call: NA
v_call: TRBV3-1/TRBV3-2
j_call: TRBJ2-1

cdr3_aa: CASSLTGGAQETQYF
cdr3_nt: TGCGCCAGCAGCTTGACAGGGGGCGCCCAAGAGACCCAGTACTTC
clone_size: NA
d_call: TRBD1
v_call: TRBV5-1
j_call: TRBJ2-5

cdr3_aa: CASSQGTRTYEQYF
cdr3_nt: TGTGCCAGCAGCCAAGGGACTCGTACCTACGAGCAGTACTTC
clone_size: NA
d_call: NA
v_call: TRBV3-1/TRBV3-2
j_call: TRBJ2-7

cdr3_aa: CASSQDPDSPAQHF
cdr3_nt: TGTGCCAGCAGCCAAGATCCCGACAGTCCGGCCCAGCATTTT
clone_size: NA
d_call: NA
v_call: TRBV3-1/TRBV3-2
j_call: TRBJ1-5

cdr3_aa: CASSTRTPNTGELFF
cdr3_nt: TGCGCCAGCAGCACTCGGACACCTAACACCGGGGAGCTGTTTTTT
clone_size: NA
d_call: NA
v_call: TRBV4-1
j_call: TRBJ2-2

cdr3_aa: CASRPLLSGGELFF
cdr3_nt: TGTGCCAGCAGACCTTTATTGTCCGGCGGGGAGCTGTTTTTT
clone_size: NA
d_call: NA
v_call: TRBV3-1/TRBV3-2
j_call: TRBJ2-2

cdr3_aa: CASSWDRGRGNTEAFF
cdr3_nt: TGCGCCAGCAGCTGGGACAGGGGGAGAGGGAACACTGAAGCTTTCTTT
clone_size: few
d_call: TRBD1
v_call: TRBV5-1
j_call: TRBJ1-1

cdr3_aa: CASSLRRGATDTQYF
cdr3_nt: TGTGCCAGCAGCCTACGCCGGGGGGCCACAGATACGCAGTATTTT
clone_size: NA
d_call: NA
v_call: TRBV11-2
j_call: TRBJ2-3

cdr3_aa: CASSPRGLLAPYGYTF
cdr3_nt: TGTGCCAGCAGCCCTAGGGGTTTACTAGCCCCCTATGGCTACACCTTC
clone_size: NA
d_call: NA
v_call: TRBV5-6
j_call: TRBJ1-2

cdr3_aa: CASSQEWGRGYTF
cdr3_nt: TGCGCCAGCAGCCAAGAATGGGGGCGAGGCTACACCTTC
clone_size: many
d_call: NA
v_call: TRBV4-1
j_call: TRBJ1-2

cdr3_aa: CASSRTTTDTQYF
cdr3_nt: TGTGCCAGCTCACGGACTACAACAGATACGCAGTATTTT
clone_size: NA
d_call: NA
v_call: TRBV28
j_call: TRBJ2-3

cdr3_aa: CASSFSGANEQYF
cdr3_nt: TGTGCCAGCAGCTTTTCAGGGGCGAATGAGCAGTACTTC
clone_size: few
d_call: NA
v_call: TRBV11-1
j_call: TRBJ2-7

cdr3_aa: CASSLPGQGAEKLFF
cdr3_nt: TGTGCCAGCAGTTTACCTGGACAGGGGGCTGAAAAACTGTTTTTT
clone_size: NA
d_call: TRBD1
v_call: TRBV28
j_call: TRBJ1-4

cdr3_aa: CASSVGATGVIGNEQFF
cdr3_nt: TGTGCCAGCAGCGTAGGGGCGACGGGGGTCATAGGGAATGAGCAGTTCTTC
clone_size: NA
d_call: NA
v_call: TRBV9
j_call: TRBJ2-1

cdr3_aa: CASTKGAGANVLTF
cdr3_nt: TGCGCCAGCACCAAGGGGGCTGGGGCCAACGTCCTGACTTTC
clone_size: NA
d_call: NA
v_call: TRBV4-1
j_call: TRBJ2-6

cdr3_aa: CAISEEDSSYEQYF
cdr3_nt: TGTGCCATCAGTGAGGAGGACTCTTCCTACGAGCAGTACTTC
clone_size: NA
d_call: NA
v_call: TRBV10-3
j_call: TRBJ2-7

cdr3_aa: CASSLVQGGEETQYF
cdr3_nt: TGTGCCAGCAGCTTAGTCCAAGGGGGCGAAGAGACCCAGTACTTC
clone_size: NA
d_call: TRBD1
v_call: TRBV7-9
j_call: TRBJ2-5

cdr3_aa: CASSPLPRFGYTF
cdr3_nt: TGTGCCAGCAGCCCCCTCCCCCGGTTCGGCTACACCTTC
clone_size: NA
d_call: NA
v_call: TRBV14
j_call: TRBJ1-2

cdr3_aa: CASSAGAVGEQFF
cdr3_nt: TGTGCCAGCAGCGCGGGAGCCGTCGGGGAGCAGTTCTTC
clone_size: NA
d_call: TRBD2
v_call: TRBV3-1/TRBV3-2
j_call: TRBJ2-1

cdr3_aa: CASSQAPSNQETQYF
cdr3_nt: TGTGCCAGCAGCCAAGCACCAAGCAACCAAGAGACCCAGTACTTC
clone_size: few
d_call: NA
v_call: TRBV3-1/TRBV3-2
j_call: TRBJ2-5

cdr3_aa: CASSQSDRESNQPQHF
cdr3_nt: TGCGCCAGCAGTCAGTCGGACAGGGAAAGCAATCAGCCCCAGCATTTT
clone_size: NA
d_call: TRBD1
v_call: TRBV23-1
j_call: TRBJ1-5

cdr3_aa: CATSGGGLAGGIGFF
cdr3_nt: TGTGCCACCAGCGGAGGCGGTCTAGCGGGGGGAATTGGGTTCTTC
clone_size: few
d_call: TRBD2
v_call: TRBV15
j_call: TRBJ2-1

cdr3_aa: CAWRERGINYGYTF
cdr3_nt: TGTGCCTGGAGGGAAAGAGGAATAAACTATGGCTACACCTTC
clone_size: NA
d_call: NA
v_call: TRBV30
j_call: TRBJ1-2

cdr3_aa: CASSPDRPPENTIYF
cdr3_nt: TGTGCCAGCAGTCCGGACAGGCCCCCGGAAAACACCATATATTTT
clone_size: NA
d_call: TRBD1
v_call: TRBV28
j_call: TRBJ1-3

cdr3_aa: CASSAGQGFGYTF
cdr3_nt: TGTGCCAGCAGTGCGGGACAGGGGTTTGGCTACACCTTC
clone_size: NA
d_call: TRBD1
v_call: TRBV12-3/TRBV12-4
j_call: TRBJ1-2

cdr3_aa: CASSQSPHTEAFF
cdr3_nt: TGTGCCAGTAGCCAGTCCCCCCACACTGAAGCTTTCTTT
clone_size: NA
d_call: NA
v_call: TRBV19
j_call: TRBJ1-1

cdr3_aa: CASSLSSGGAVNEQFF
cdr3_nt: TGTGCCAGCAGCTTAAGTAGCGGGGGGGCGGTCAATGAGCAGTTCTTC
clone_size: NA
d_call: TRBD2
v_call: TRBV7-3
j_call: TRBJ2-1

cdr3_aa: CASSNRAKSEAFF
cdr3_nt: TGTGCCAGCTCAAACAGGGCGAAATCCGAAGCTTTCTTT
clone_size: few
d_call: NA
v_call: TRBV18
j_call: TRBJ1-1

cdr3_aa: CASSDRGAGNTIYF
cdr3_nt: TGTGCCAGCAGCGACCGGGGGGCTGGAAACACCATATATTTT
clone_size: NA
d_call: NA
v_call: TRBV11-2
j_call: TRBJ1-3

cdr3_aa: CASSFSRDFGQFF
cdr3_nt: TGTGCCAGCAGCTTTAGCAGGGACTTTGGGCAGTTCTTC
clone_size: NA
d_call: NA
v_call: TRBV7-3
j_call: TRBJ2-1

cdr3_aa: CASSPDRGREKLFF
cdr3_nt: TGTGCCAGCAGCCCAGACAGGGGGCGCGAAAAACTGTTTTTT
clone_size: NA
d_call: TRBD1
v_call: TRBV5-4
j_call: TRBJ1-4

cdr3_aa: CASRPHPGQGYGYTF
cdr3_nt: TGTGCCAGCCGACCCCATCCGGGACAAGGCTATGGCTACACCTTC
clone_size: NA
d_call: NA
v_call: TRBV3-1/TRBV3-2
j_call: TRBJ1-2

cdr3_aa: CARGRDRQSPLHF
cdr3_nt: TGTGCCCGAGGCCGGGACAGGCAATCACCCCTCCACTTT
clone_size: NA
d_call: TRBD1
v_call: TRBV30
j_call: TRBJ1-6

cdr3_aa: CASSEGPGYNSPLHF
cdr3_nt: TGTGCCAGCAGTGAAGGGCCCGGGTATAATTCACCCCTCCACTTT
clone_size: NA
d_call: NA
v_call: TRBV2
j_call: TRBJ1-6

cdr3_aa: CASSRGDIGELFF
cdr3_nt: TGTGCCAGCAGTCGTGGCGACATCGGGGAGCTGTTTTTT
clone_size: NA
d_call: NA
v_call: TRBV28
j_call: TRBJ2-2

cdr3_aa: CASPRELGGETQYF
cdr3_nt: TGTGCCAGCCCCCGGGAACTCGGAGGGGAGACCCAGTACTTC
clone_size: NA
d_call: NA
v_call: TRBV9
j_call: TRBJ2-5

cdr3_aa: CASSLAGANQPQHF
cdr3_nt: TGTGCCAGCAGCTTAGCAGGGGCCAATCAGCCCCAGCATTTT
clone_size: NA
d_call: NA
v_call: TRBV7-9
j_call: TRBJ1-5

cdr3_aa: CASSGGYGYTF
cdr3_nt: TGTGCCAGCAGTGGAGGGTATGGCTACACCTTC
clone_size: NA
d_call: NA
v_call: TRBV3-1/TRBV3-2
j_call: TRBJ1-2

cdr3_aa: CASSRSQADTQYF
cdr3_nt: TGTGCCAGCAGCCGCAGCCAGGCAGATACGCAGTATTTT
clone_size: few
d_call: NA
v_call: TRBV5-8
j_call: TRBJ2-3

cdr3_aa: CASSDPRASGANVLTF
cdr3_nt: TGTGCCAGCAGCGATCCCAGGGCCTCTGGGGCCAACGTCCTGACTTTC
clone_size: NA
d_call: NA
v_call: TRBV11-2
j_call: TRBJ2-6

cdr3_aa: CAWSPRTGQETQYF
cdr3_nt: TGTGCCTGGAGCCCAAGGACAGGCCAAGAGACCCAGTACTTC
clone_size: NA
d_call: TRBD1
v_call: TRBV30
j_call: TRBJ2-5

cdr3_aa: CASSPPGRGTDTQYF
cdr3_nt: TGTGCCAGTAGTCCCCCGGGGAGGGGCACAGATACGCAGTATTTT
clone_size: NA
d_call: TRBD2
v_call: TRBV19
j_call: TRBJ2-3

cdr3_aa: CASSPDRVEAFF
cdr3_nt: TGTGCCAGCAGTCCGGACAGGGTTGAAGCTTTCTTT
clone_size: NA
d_call: TRBD1
v_call: TRBV12-3/TRBV12-4
j_call: TRBJ1-1

cdr3_aa: CASSRSQAEQFF
cdr3_nt: TGTGCCAGCAGCCGATCCCAGGCTGAGCAGTTCTTC
clone_size: NA
d_call: NA
v_call: TRBV7-9
j_call: TRBJ2-1

cdr3_aa: CASSQASGGGTETQYF
cdr3_nt: TGTGCCAGCAGCCAAGCCTCCGGGGGGGGCACAGAGACCCAGTACTTC
clone_size: few
d_call: TRBD2
v_call: TRBV3-1/TRBV3-2
j_call: TRBJ2-5

cdr3_aa: CASMQGLGQPQHF
cdr3_nt: TGTGCCAGTATGCAGGGGCTGGGTCAGCCCCAGCATTTT
clone_size: NA
d_call: NA
v_call: TRBV19
j_call: TRBJ1-5

cdr3_aa: CASNKLTGNQNGYTF
cdr3_nt: TGTGCCAGCAATAAGTTGACAGGGAACCAGAATGGCTACACCTTC
clone_size: NA
d_call: TRBD1
v_call: TRBV7-6
j_call: TRBJ1-2

cdr3_aa: CASSRPGEDQPQHF
cdr3_nt: TGTGCCAGCAGCCGCCCGGGGGAGGATCAGCCCCAGCATTTT
clone_size: few
d_call: NA
v_call: TRBV28
j_call: TRBJ1-5

cdr3_aa: CASRQGSASNQPQHF
cdr3_nt: TGCGCCAGCCGACAGGGATCGGCGAGCAATCAGCCCCAGCATTTT
clone_size: few
d_call: TRBD1
v_call: TRBV5-1
j_call: TRBJ1-5

cdr3_aa: CASSLWTAFNLNSPLHF
cdr3_nt: TGTGCCAGCAGTTTATGGACAGCGTTCAACCTTAATTCACCCCTCCACTTT
clone_size: NA
d_call: NA
v_call: TRBV28
j_call: TRBJ1-6

cdr3_aa: CASSLDGQPGETQYF
cdr3_nt: TGTGCCAGCAGCTTAGATGGCCAGCCCGGGGAGACCCAGTACTTC
clone_size: NA
d_call: NA
v_call: TRBV11-2
j_call: TRBJ2-5

cdr3_aa: CASSPGQGNSPLHF
cdr3_nt: TGTGCCAGCTCACCAGGACAGGGGAATTCACCCCTCCACTTT
clone_size: NA
d_call: TRBD1
v_call: TRBV18
j_call: TRBJ1-6

cdr3_aa: CAWSVPRGAGVGGYTF
cdr3_nt: TGTGCCTGGAGTGTACCACGTGGAGCGGGGGTGGGAGGCTACACCTTC
clone_size: NA
d_call: NA
v_call: TRBV30
j_call: TRBJ1-2

cdr3_aa: CASSLSAGRVSSNEQFF
cdr3_nt: TGTGCCAGCAGCTTAAGTGCTGGGCGGGTCTCTTCCAATGAGCAGTTCTTC
clone_size: NA
d_call: NA
v_call: TRBV7-9
j_call: TRBJ2-1

cdr3_aa: CASSVGQGSAYGYTF
cdr3_nt: TGTGCCAGCAGCGTTGGCCAGGGATCGGCCTATGGCTACACCTTC
clone_size: NA
d_call: NA
v_call: TRBV7-6
j_call: TRBJ1-2

cdr3_aa: CASSYTGTRSYNEQFF
cdr3_nt: TGTGCCAGCAGTTACACCGGGACTCGCTCCTACAATGAGCAGTTCTTC
clone_size: few
d_call: NA
v_call: TRBV6-2/TRBV6-3
j_call: TRBJ2-1

cdr3_aa: CASSSAEVEKLFF
cdr3_nt: TGTGCCAGCAGCTCCGCAGAGGTTGAAAAACTGTTTTTT
clone_size: NA
d_call: NA
v_call: TRBV6-5
j_call: TRBJ1-4

cdr3_aa: CATSPDWGNYGYTF
cdr3_nt: TGTGCCACCAGTCCAGATTGGGGCAACTATGGCTACACCTTC
clone_size: few
d_call: NA
v_call: TRBV24-1
j_call: TRBJ1-2